These 17 T cell receptor beta chains were sequenced from one sample in a study of cytomegalovirus exposure and HLA in healthy donors. PCR was performed using 60 Vbeta and 13 Jbeta primers. Clones were sequenced by immunoSEQ multiplex PCR, and TCRdb holds only the in-frame ones, with some missing. The top ten hold 3.5% to 4.5% of the sample, which has about 80,000 clones, approximately 60% seen once. Material: PBMCs. These receptors all stem from a male donor in good health and CMV-seropositive.

The sample holds one count of this clone. The rearrangement joins TRBV10-3 to TRBJ1-4; D gene uncertain. Trimming cost V 0 bases and J 1 base, with 18 bases left between them. Germline CDR1 is ENHRY and CDR2 is SYGVKD. This CDR3 region has 19 residues. The DNA for the CDR3 is TGTGCCATCAGTGAGTCTACGCCGGGAGGCAGCATAACTAATGAAAAACTGTTTTTT. Translation: CAISESTPGGSITNEKLFF.

The chain combines TRBV19 with TRBJ2-7; TRBD2 aligns across 14 bases. Losses at the gene ends were 4 bases for V and 2 bases for J; bases not matched to a gene: 16. Germline values: CDR1 LNHDA, CDR2 SQIVND (reference sequence). The CDR3 is 20 residues long. CDR3: CASSTLHRTSGGNLTYEQYF. The CDR3 bases are TGTGCCAGTAGTACTTTGCACCGGACTAGCGGGGGGAACCTGACCTACGAGCAGTACTTC.

The chain employs TRBV6-1 and TRBJ2-1, with D perhaps matching TRBD1 (6 bases). The germline V gene has CDR1 MNHNS and CDR2 SASEGT. The ends were cut back, 6 bases at V and 5 bases at J, with 11 bases in the middle. The CDR3 runs 13 residues. CDR3 in DNA: TGTGCCAGCAGACAGGGCATCAACAATGAGCAGTTCTTC. Its protein is CASRQGINNEQFF.

The chain couples TRBV19 to TRBJ2-5, with TRBD1 identical over 10 bases. The CDR3 sequence is 13 residues long. Germline V gives CDR1 LNHDA, CDR2 SQIVND (reference sequence). The CDR3 spells CAGTGEFQETQYF. DNA for the CDR3: TGTGCTGGGACAGGGGAATTCCAAGAGACCCAGTACTTC.

This clone has just one count. This chain joins TRBV6-1 and TRBJ1-2, with 8 bases fitting TRBD1. V was pared by 6 bases and J by 4 bases, with 4 bases of the junction left unmatched. Germline-derived CDR1 and CDR2 are MNHNS and SASEGT. This CDR3 is 13 amino acids long. The CDR3: CASSLDRGYGYTF. The CDR3 DNA sequence: TGTGCCAGCAGCTTAGACAGGGGCTATGGCTACACCTTC.

This clone was observed a handful of times. This chain uses TRBV5-4 with TRBJ2-7; unclear D gene. Germline V gene data show CDR1 as SGHNT and CDR2 as YYREEE (reference sequence). This CDR3 spans 14 amino acids. V was trimmed by 1 base and J by 3 bases, leaving 11 bases between them. The CDR3: CASSLYLNNYEQYF. The CDR3 nucleotides are TGTGCCAGCAGCTTGTACTTGAATAACTACGAGCAGTACTTC.

This clone was counted between two and nine times. J is TRBJ1-4 and V is TRBV21-1. TRBV21-1 has pseudogene status. This CDR3 is 20 amino acids long. CDR3 nucleotide sequence: TGTGCCAGCAGGGCCATGGGGGGGCGATCCTCTGTTGACCCTAATGAAAAACTGTTTTTT. Amino acid sequence: CASRAMGGRSSVDPNEKLFF.

This clone was seen a few times. The chain recombines TRBV9 with TRBJ1-1; TRBD1 is a possible D gene (6 bases). The V and J ends lost 3 bases and 0 bases respectively, with 9 bases between them. The CDR3 is made up of 14 amino acids. Germline V gene data show CDR1 as SGDLS and CDR2 as YYNGEE. CDR3 loop: CASSADRMNTEAFF. The CDR3 DNA sequence: TGTGCCAGCAGCGCGGACAGAATGAACACTGAAGCTTTCTTT.

This clone was seen a handful of times. The rearrangement uses TRBV6-5 and TRBJ1-5; 7 nucleotides agree with TRBD1. The CDR3 covers 13 residues. Germline-derived CDR1 and CDR2 are MNHEY and SVGAGI. V shed 6 bases and J 3 bases; nucleotides not matched to a gene: 2. DNA of the CDR3: TGTGCCAGCAGACAGGGGCCCAATCAGCCCCAGCATTTT. Its translation is CASRQGPNQPQHF.

The J gene is TRBJ2-7, the V gene TRBV7-9; TRBD2 aligns across 7 bases. The CDR3 runs 14 residues. Germline V gene sequence: CDR1 SEHNR, CDR2 FQNEAQ (reference sequence). V lost 2 bases and J lost 3; bases outside the gene matches: 4. This chain's CDR3 is CASSLRAGFYEQYF. The CDR3 nucleotides read TGTGCCAGCAGCTTAAGAGCGGGGTTCTACGAGCAGTACTTC. Variable domain in full (rest from reference TRBV7-9 and TRBJ2-7): DTGVSQNPRHKITKRGQNVTFRCDPISEHNRLYWYRQTLGQGPEFLTYFQNEAQLEKSRLLSDRFSAERPKGSFSTLEIQRTEQGDSAMYLCASSLRAGFYEQYFGPGTRLTVT.

The genes are TRBV5-4 and TRBJ1-3, with 9 bases matching TRBD1. The V and J ends lost 4 bases and 1 base, in that order; junction bases with no gene match: 9. The V gene's germline CDR1 is SGHNT and CDR2 YYREEE (reference sequence). The CDR3 loop spans 17 amino acids. In DNA form, the CDR3 reads TGTGCCAGCAGCAACCGGGACAGGGAAATTTCTGGAAACACCATATATTTT. The encoded protein is CASSNRDREISGNTIYF.

The rearrangement joins TRBV7-2 to TRBJ1-6; possible D gene TRBD1, 6 bases. The CDR3 contains 15 residues. Germline V gene sequence: CDR1 SGHTA, CDR2 FQGNSA. V dropped 5 bases and J dropped 7 bases, with 15 bases sitting between them. The CDR3 spells CASSPQTGPNSPLHF. The CDR3 DNA is TGTGCCAGCAGCCCGCAGACAGGACCGAATTCACCCCTCCACTTT.

The genes are TRBV10-3 and TRBJ2-2; 9 positions agree with TRBD2. The CDR3 contains 18 residues. CDR1 ENHRY and CDR2 SYGVKD come from the germline V gene. V shed 2 bases, J shed 0 bases, and the junction held 7 bases outside the gene matches. CDR3 amino acids: CAISEPLAGIANTGELFF. DNA for the CDR3: TGTGCCATCAGTGAGCCGCTAGCGGGGATCGCGAACACCGGGGAGCTGTTTTTT.

CDR3 region: CAWSGIGLSGNTIYF. Here the CDR3 DNA reads TGTGCCTGGAGTGGAATCGGACTCTCTGGAAACACCATATATTTT. The gene calls are TRBV30 and TRBJ1-3; D is undetermined. Between the trimmed V and J ends, which lost 1 base and 0 bases, there was a span of 10 bases. The CDR3 sequence is 15 residues long. CDR1 and CDR2 from the germline V gene are GTSNPN and SVGIG (reference sequence).

The chain joins TRBV9 to TRBJ1-6, with unresolved D. Germline-derived CDR1 and CDR2 are SGDLS and YYNGEE. V was trimmed by 6 bases and J by 7 bases, leaving 11 bases between them. The CDR3 runs to 13 residues. The CDR3 region is CASTRDGNSPLHF. The DNA for the CDR3 is TGTGCCAGCACCCGGGATGGGAATTCACCCCTCCACTTT.

The rearrangement uses TRBV4-1 and TRBJ2-4; a possible D gene is TRBD2 (5 bases). Trimming left V 0 bases short and J 6 bases short, with 15 bases between. CDR1 is MGHRA, CDR2 YSYEKL, per germline. This CDR3 is 16 amino acids long. CDR3: CASSQEETGIANIQYF. DNA for the CDR3: TGCGCCAGCAGCCAAGAAGAGACCGGGATTGCAAACATTCAGTACTTC.

The V and J genes are TRBV6-6 and TRBJ1-4; 8 bases align to TRBD1. Germline CDR1 is MNHNY and CDR2 is SVGAGI (reference sequence). V shed 8 bases and J 0 bases; nucleotides not matched to a gene: 8. The CDR3 totals 16 residues. CDR3 DNA sequence: TGTGCCAGCGGCCCGACAGGGGTTTCAACTAATGAAAAACTGTTTTTT. It specifies CASGPTGVSTNEKLFF.